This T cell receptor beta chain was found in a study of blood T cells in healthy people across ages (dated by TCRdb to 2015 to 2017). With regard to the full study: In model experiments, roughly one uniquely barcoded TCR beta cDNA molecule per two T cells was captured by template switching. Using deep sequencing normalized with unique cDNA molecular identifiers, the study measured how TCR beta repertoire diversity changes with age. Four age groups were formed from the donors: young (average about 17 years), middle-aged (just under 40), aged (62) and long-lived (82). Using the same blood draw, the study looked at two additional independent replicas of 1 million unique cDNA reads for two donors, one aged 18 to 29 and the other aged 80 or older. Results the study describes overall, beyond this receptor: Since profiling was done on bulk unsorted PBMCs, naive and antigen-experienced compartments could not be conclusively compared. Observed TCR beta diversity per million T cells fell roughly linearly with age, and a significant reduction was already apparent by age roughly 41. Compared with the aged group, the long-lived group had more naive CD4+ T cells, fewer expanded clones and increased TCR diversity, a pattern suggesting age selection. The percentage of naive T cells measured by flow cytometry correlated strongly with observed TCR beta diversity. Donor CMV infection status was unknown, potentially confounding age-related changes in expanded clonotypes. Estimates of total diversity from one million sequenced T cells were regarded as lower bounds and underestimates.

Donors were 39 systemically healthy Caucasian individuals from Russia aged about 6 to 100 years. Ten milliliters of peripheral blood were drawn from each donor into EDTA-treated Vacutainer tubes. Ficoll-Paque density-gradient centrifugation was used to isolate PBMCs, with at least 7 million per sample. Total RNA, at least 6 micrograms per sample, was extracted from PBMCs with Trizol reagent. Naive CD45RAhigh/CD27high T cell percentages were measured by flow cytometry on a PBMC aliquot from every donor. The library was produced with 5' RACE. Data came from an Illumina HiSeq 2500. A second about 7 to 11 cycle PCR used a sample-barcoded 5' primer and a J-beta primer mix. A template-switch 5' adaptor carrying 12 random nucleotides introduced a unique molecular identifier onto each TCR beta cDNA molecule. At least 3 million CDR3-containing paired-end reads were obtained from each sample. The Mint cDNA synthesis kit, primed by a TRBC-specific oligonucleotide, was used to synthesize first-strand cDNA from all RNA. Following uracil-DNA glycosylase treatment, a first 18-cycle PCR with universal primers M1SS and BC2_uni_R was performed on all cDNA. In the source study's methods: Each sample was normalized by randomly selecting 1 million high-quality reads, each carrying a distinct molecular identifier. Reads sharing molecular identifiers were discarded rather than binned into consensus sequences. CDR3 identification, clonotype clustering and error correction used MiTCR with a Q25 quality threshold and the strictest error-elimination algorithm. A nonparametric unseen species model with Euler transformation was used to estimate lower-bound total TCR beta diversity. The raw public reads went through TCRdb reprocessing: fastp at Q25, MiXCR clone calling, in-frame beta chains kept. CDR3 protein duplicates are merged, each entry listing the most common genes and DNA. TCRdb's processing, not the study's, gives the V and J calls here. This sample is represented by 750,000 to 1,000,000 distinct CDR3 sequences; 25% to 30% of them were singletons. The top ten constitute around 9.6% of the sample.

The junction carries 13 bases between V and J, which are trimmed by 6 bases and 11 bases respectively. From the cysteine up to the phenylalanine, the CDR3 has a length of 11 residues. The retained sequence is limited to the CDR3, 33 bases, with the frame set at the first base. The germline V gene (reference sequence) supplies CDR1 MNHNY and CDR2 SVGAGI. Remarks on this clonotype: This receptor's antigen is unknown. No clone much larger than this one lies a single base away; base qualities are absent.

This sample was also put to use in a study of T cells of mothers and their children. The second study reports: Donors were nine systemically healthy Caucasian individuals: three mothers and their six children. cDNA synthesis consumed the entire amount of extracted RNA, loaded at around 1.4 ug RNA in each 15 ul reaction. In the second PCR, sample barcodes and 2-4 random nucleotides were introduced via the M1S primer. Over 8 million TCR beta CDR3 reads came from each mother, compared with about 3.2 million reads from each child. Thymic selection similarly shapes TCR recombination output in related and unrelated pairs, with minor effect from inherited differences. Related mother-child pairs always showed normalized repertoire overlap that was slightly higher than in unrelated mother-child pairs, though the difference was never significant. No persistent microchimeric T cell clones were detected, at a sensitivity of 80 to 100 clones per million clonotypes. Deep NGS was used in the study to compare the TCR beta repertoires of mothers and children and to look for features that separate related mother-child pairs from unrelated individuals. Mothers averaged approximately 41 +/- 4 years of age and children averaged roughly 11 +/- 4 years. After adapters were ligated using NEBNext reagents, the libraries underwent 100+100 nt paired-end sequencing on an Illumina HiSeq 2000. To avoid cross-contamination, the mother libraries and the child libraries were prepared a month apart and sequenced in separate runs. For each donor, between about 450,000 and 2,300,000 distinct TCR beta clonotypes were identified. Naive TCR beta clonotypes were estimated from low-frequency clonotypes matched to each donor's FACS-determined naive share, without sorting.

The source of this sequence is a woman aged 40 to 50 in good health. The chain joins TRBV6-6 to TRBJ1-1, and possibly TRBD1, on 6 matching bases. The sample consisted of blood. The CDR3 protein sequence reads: CASRRETGAFF. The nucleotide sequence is TGTGCCAGCAGAAGAGAAACAGGGGCTTTCTTT.